This entry lists 18 T cell receptor beta chains sequenced from one sample in a study of CD8+CD57+ T cells in acquired aplastic anemia. Sequencing was done on patients that had shown CD8+CD57+ cell expansion by flow cytometry. The template for TCR beta VDJ and CDR3 sequence profiling was genomic DNA. MiXCR, applied by TCRdb to the reads, yields one record per CDR3 protein. The sample gives some 170,000 distinct CDR3 sequences, around 63% of which show up once; under 55% is in the top ten. Sequenced: sorted CD4+, CD8+, or CD8+CD57+ T cells (not recorded which) from PBMCs. The receptors shown here come from a human donor with aplastic anemia.

Here the CDR3 reads CASSVGGQTSGNTIYF. In DNA form, the CDR3 reads TGTGCCAGCAGCGTAGGGGGGCAGACCTCTGGAAACACCATATATTTT. V usage is TRBV9 and J usage is TRBJ1-3, with a possible D match to TRBD1 (6 bases). Germline values: CDR1 SGDLS, CDR2 YYNGEE. V was trimmed by 0 bases and J by 0 bases, leaving 10 bases between them. This CDR3 comprises 16 residues.

This clonotype was seen a single time. The chain has TRBV10-3 and TRBJ1-2, with a tentative D call TRBD1 (6 bases). The germline V and J ends were trimmed by 3 bases and 0 bases, with 11 bases remaining between them. Germline-derived CDR1 and CDR2 are ENHRY and SYGVKD. The CDR3 is made up of 15 amino acids. The chain's CDR3 is CAISEARQANYGYTF. The CDR3 nucleotides read TGTGCCATCAGTGAAGCCAGACAGGCTAACTATGGCTACACCTTC.

This clonotype was found many times. The chain recombines TRBV14 with TRBJ2-6; 11 bases agree with TRBD1. The CDR3 spans 19 residues. V shed 4 bases, J shed 4 bases, and the junction held 12 bases outside the gene matches. Germline V lookup: CDR1 SGHDN, CDR2 FVKESK. CDR3 amino acids: CASSPLKGQGAPGANVLTF. CDR3 in DNA: TGTGCCAGCAGCCCATTAAAAGGACAGGGGGCGCCCGGGGCCAACGTCCTGACTTTC.

The chain employs TRBV7-2 and TRBJ2-3; 7 nucleotides align to TRBD2. The CDR3 is 15 residues long. V lost 5 bases to trimming and J lost 5 bases; unmatched junction nucleotides: 10. Germline assignment: CDR1 SGHTA and CDR2 FQGNSA. The CDR3 spells CASSVTSRDLDTQYF. In DNA form, the CDR3 reads TGTGCCAGCAGCGTGACTAGCCGGGATCTAGATACGCAGTATTTT.

Here the CDR3 reads CSANRDSEAFF. In DNA, the CDR3 is TGCAGTGCTAACCGGGACAGTGAAGCTTTCTTT. The chain combines TRBV20-1 with TRBJ1-1; 7 positions agree with TRBD1. The CDR3 extends over 11 amino acids. The germline CDR1 and CDR2 sequences are DFQATT and SNEGSKA (reference sequence). The V gene end was trimmed by 4 bases and the J gene end by 7 bases; junction bases not matched to a gene: 3.

This chain uses TRBV7-2 with TRBJ2-1, with 10 bases aligning to TRBD2. This CDR3 is 16 amino acids long. Trimming cost V 5 bases and J 7 bases; bases outside gene matches: 11. The germline V gene has CDR1 SGHTA and CDR2 FQGNSA. The CDR3 bases are TGTGCCAGCAGCCGGGGCAGCGGGGGGGTGCAGAATGAGCAGTTCTTC. Its translation: CASSRGSGGVQNEQFF.

This clonotype was picked up one time. This chain links TRBV5-1 with TRBJ1-6; D unresolved. The ends were cut back, 0 bases at V and 10 bases at J, with 8 bases in the middle. The CDR3 covers 13 residues. Germline loops: CDR1 SGHRS, CDR2 YFSETQ. The DNA of the CDR3 is TGCGCCAGCAGCTTGGATTCAGGCTCACCCCTCCACTTT. Its translation is CASSLDSGSPLHF.

The chain combines TRBV14 with TRBJ2-1; D is tentatively TRBD1 or TRBD2 (9 bases each). This CDR3 comprises 17 residues. Trimming took 6 bases from V and 9 from J, leaving 27 bases between them. The germline V gene encodes CDR1 SGHDN and CDR2 FVKESK. CDR3 region: CASSPQGAGGPSAEQFF. The CDR3 DNA sequence: TGTGCCAGCAGTCCACAGGGGGCGGGAGGGCCAAGTGCTGAGCAGTTCTTC.

With regard to this clonotype: A much larger clone differs from this one at a single base, so this may be a read error. This chain joins TRBV12-5 and TRBJ1-2; 11 bases fit TRBD1. This CDR3 has 17 residues. Germline lookup yields CDR1 LGHNT and CDR2 FRNRAP. The CDR3 here is CAGSSPDRGRSIYGYTF. In DNA, the CDR3 is TGTGCCGGCAGTTCTCCGGACAGGGGGCGAAGTATCTATGGCTACACCTTC.

The CDR3 sequence: CASQQGDEQFF. The CDR3 region has the DNA TGTGCCAGCCAACAGGGTGATGAGCAGTTCTTC. V gene TRBV25-1 combines with J gene TRBJ2-1; maybe TRBD1 (6 bases). V was shortened by 8 bases and J by 8 bases, with 10 bases between the two germline ends. The CDR3 consists of 11 residues. Germline CDR1 MGHDK, CDR2 SYGVNS.

The chain carries TRBV10-3 and TRBJ1-1; possibly TRBD1 for D (5 bases). The CDR3 contains 12 residues. Germline CDR1 is ENHRY and CDR2 is SYGVKD. V gave up 0 bases and J gave up 7 bases, with 6 bases separating them. Here the CDR3 reads CAISESRGEAFF. The CDR3 DNA is TGTGCCATCAGTGAGTCGAGGGGTGAAGCTTTCTTT.

This clonotype was recorded a few times. The CDR3 DNA follows: TGTGCCAGCAGTGAAACGATATATGGCTACACCTTC. It yields the protein CASSETIYGYTF. The chain recombines TRBV2 with TRBJ1-2; D ambiguous. The germline V gene encodes CDR1 SNHLY and CDR2 FYNNEI. Trimming stripped 2 bases from V and 5 bases from J, with 6 bases between. The CDR3 is 12 amino acids.

V gene TRBV25-1 combines with J gene TRBJ1-1; D call uncertain. Germline values: CDR1 MGHDK, CDR2 SYGVNS. V was trimmed by 4 bases and J by 4 bases, leaving 13 bases between them. This CDR3 region has 14 residues. CDR3 loop: CASSGRLWGTEAFF. In nucleotides, the CDR3 is TGTGCCAGCAGTGGGCGTTTATGGGGCACTGAAGCTTTCTTT.

A remark on this clonotype: Compared with germline, one end of the junction differs, possibly owing to a read error. V is TRBV24-1 and J is TRBJ2-7; tentative D call: TRBD1 (7 bases). The germline V gene encodes CDR1 KGHDR and CDR2 SFDVKD. The CDR3 is 15 residues long. Here the CDR3 reads CATSDRQGGNYEQYF. The CDR3 DNA reads as TGTGCTACCAGTGATAGGCAGGGGGGAAACTACGAGCAGTACTTC.

V and J are TRBV29-1 and TRBJ1-2; 8 bases map to TRBD1. CDR1 is SQVTM and CDR2 is ANQGSEA in the germline V gene. Trimming cost V 8 bases and J 2 bases; bases outside gene matches: 4. This CDR3 is built from 12 residues. In DNA, the CDR3 is TGCAGCACCAGGACAGGGAACTATGGCTACACCTTC. Its protein product is CSTRTGNYGYTF.

The chain employs TRBV20-1 and TRBJ1-5, with 7 nucleotides matching TRBD1. This CDR3 is 14 amino acids long. The V segment lost 6 bases and the J segment 6 bases; nucleotides outside the gene matches: 11. CDR1 is DFQATT, CDR2 SNEGSKA, per germline (reference sequence). This CDR3 is CSAAGSRGSQPQHF. The CDR3 DNA reads as TGCAGTGCCGCAGGGTCCAGGGGGAGTCAGCCCCAGCATTTT.

V gene TRBV7-2 combines with J gene TRBJ1-5, with D unclear. The V end lost 6 bases, the J end lost 6 bases, and 15 bases lay between the germline ends. The CDR3 has 14 residues. From germline, CDR1 is SGHTA and CDR2 FQGNSA. The DNA for the CDR3 is TGTGCCAGCAGTTACATCGCAGGCGGTCAGCCCCAGCATTTT. This gives the protein CASSYIAGGQPQHF.

The chain joins TRBV10-3 to TRBJ2-1, with D perhaps TRBD2 (6 bases). Trimming removed 7 bases from V and 4 bases from J, with 11 bases in between. The length of the CDR3 is 13 residues. Germline V gene data show CDR1 as ENHRY and CDR2 as SYGVKD. DNA of the CDR3: TGTGCCATCAAAGGGACTGGTTACAATGAGCAGTTCTTC. It yields the protein CAIKGTGYNEQFF.